These T cell receptor beta chains were read from a single sample in a study of post-analysis software for immune sequencing data. Each CDR3 protein is one row after TCRdb ran MiXCR on the PCR reads. This table holds 600,000 to 700,000 distinct CDR3 sequences, 55% to 60% found once. Sequences were obtained from blood. The receptor set was obtained from a girl aged 2 to 10 with multiple sclerosis. CDR3s include the opening cysteine and the closing phenylalanine or tryptophan. The D gene is left open where the match is weak. Clone size appears in some rows only: once, few, many, or a class for an expanded clone.

J | size | length | D | V | CDR3 | DNA
TRBJ2-3 | - | 15 | TRBD2 | TRBV20-1 | CSATGLADTTDTQYF | TGCAGTGCTACGGGACTAGCGGACACCACAGATACGCAGTATTTT
TRBJ2-1 | - | 16 | TRBD2 | TRBV20-1 | CSATESGGSSYNEQFF | TGCAGTGCTACAGAAAGCGGGGGGAGCTCCTACAATGAGCAGTTCTTC
TRBJ2-7 | - | 13 | - | TRBV6-9 | CASSSFAVYEQYF | TGTGCCAGCAGTTCCTTCGCGGTGTACGAGCAGTACTTC
TRBJ1-2 | - | 14 | - | TRBV6-5 | CASSFSTDFYGYTF | TGTGCCAGCAGTTTCTCGACAGACTTCTATGGCTACACCTTC
TRBJ2-2 | - | 12 | - | TRBV6-2/TRBV6-3 | CASSYEPGELFF | TGTGCCAGCAGTTACGAACCCGGGGAGCTGTTTTTT
TRBJ1-5 | - | 15 | - | TRBV7-7 | CASSSLEGRDQPQHF | TGTGCTAGCAGCTCCCTGGAGGGACGTGATCAGCCCCAGCATTTT
TRBJ1-5 | few | 14 | - | TRBV27 | CASSSGHAGQPQHF | TGTGCCAGCAGTTCTGGTCACGCCGGGCAGCCCCAGCATTTT
TRBJ1-3 | few | 17 | TRBD1 | TRBV12-3/TRBV12-4 | CASSLEKGTGHGNTIYF | TGTGCCAGCAGTTTAGAGAAGGGGACAGGGCACGGAAACACCATATATTTT
TRBJ2-1 | - | 15 | TRBD2 | TRBV6-1 | CASSAAGGKNNEQFF | TGTGCCAGCAGTGCAGCGGGGGGGAAAAACAATGAGCAGTTCTTC
TRBJ2-1 | - | 17 | - | TRBV5-8 | CASSLYGARGSYNEQFF | TGTGCCAGCAGCTTATATGGTGCCAGGGGCTCCTACAATGAGCAGTTCTTC
TRBJ2-5 | few | 14 | - | TRBV5-1 | CASSWGPSVGEQYF | TGCGCCAGCAGCTGGGGCCCGTCAGTGGGGGAGCAGTACTTC
TRBJ2-7 | - | 13 | TRBD1 | TRBV5-5 | CASSLYRGYEQYF | TGTGCCAGCAGCTTGTACAGGGGCTACGAGCAGTACTTC
TRBJ1-1 | - | 14 | - | TRBV6-1 | CASSEGWVSTEAFF | TGTGCCAGCAGTGAAGGTTGGGTCTCCACTGAAGCTTTCTTT
TRBJ2-7 | - | 13 | TRBD1 | TRBV30 | CAWSINRGHEQYF | TGTGCCTGGAGTATTAACAGGGGCCACGAGCAGTACTTC
TRBJ2-5 | - | 15 | TRBD2 | TRBV4-1 | CASSHLAGGLETQYF | TGCGCCAGCAGCCACCTAGCGGGAGGGCTGGAGACCCAGTACTTC
TRBJ2-1 | - | 16 | - | TRBV7-9 | CASSLIWLGSDNEQFF | TGTGCCAGCAGCTTGATTTGGCTAGGAAGTGACAATGAGCAGTTCTTC
TRBJ1-2 | - | 13 | - | TRBV6-5 | CASSRGLGYGYTF | TGTGCCAGCAGCAGGGGTTTGGGCTATGGCTACACCTTC
TRBJ2-5 | few | 18 | TRBD2 | TRBV7-3 | CASSLTGGLALPPETQYF | TGTGCCAGCAGCTTAACGGGGGGACTAGCGCTCCCCCCTGAGACCCAGTACTTC
TRBJ2-3 | - | 14 | TRBD2 | TRBV10-3 | CAISDPLAGDPQYF | TGTGCCATCAGTGACCCACTAGCGGGGGACCCGCAGTATTTT
TRBJ2-3 | - | 13 | - | TRBV12-3/TRBV12-4 | CASSNRLPDAQYF | TGTGCCAGCAGCAACCGACTTCCAGATGCGCAGTATTTT
TRBJ2-1 | - | 13 | - | TRBV20-1 | CSALGVGVDEQFF | TGCAGTGCTTTGGGGGTTGGAGTGGATGAGCAGTTCTTC
TRBJ2-1 | - | 12 | TRBD1 | TRBV10-3 | CAISTGVYEQFF | TGTGCCATCTCTACAGGGGTTTACGAGCAGTTCTTC
TRBJ2-1 | - | 15 | TRBD2 | TRBV11-1 | CASSRSGGTTNEQFF | TGTGCCAGCAGCCGCAGCGGGGGGACCACCAATGAGCAGTTCTTC
TRBJ2-5 | - | 16 | - | TRBV3-1 | CASSHAELPGRETQYF | TGTGCCAGCAGCCACGCCGAACTACCGGGCCGAGAGACCCAGTACTTC
TRBJ2-7 | few | 14 | TRBD2 | TRBV12-3/TRBV12-4 | CASSLSSGSNEQYF | TGTGCCAGCAGTTTATCTAGCGGGTCCAACGAGCAGTACTTC
TRBJ2-1 | once | 14 | TRBD1 | TRBV29-1 | CSVSDRGMYNEQFF | TGCAGCGTGTCGGACAGGGGGATGTACAATGAGCAGTTCTTC
TRBJ2-7 | - | 15 | - | TRBV12-3/TRBV12-4 | CASSRSTGGSYEQYF | TGTGCCAGCAGCCGTTCGACAGGAGGCTCCTACGAGCAGTACTTC
TRBJ2-1 | few | 14 | - | TRBV20-1 | CSARTRGDSNEQFF | TGCAGTGCCCGGACCCGCGGGGACTCCAATGAGCAGTTCTTC
TRBJ2-1 | - | 16 | - | TRBV14 | CASSHSDGPYYNEQFF | TGTGCCAGCAGCCATTCGGACGGCCCTTACTACAATGAGCAGTTCTTC
TRBJ2-3 | - | 16 | TRBD1 | TRBV12-3/TRBV12-4 | CASSLRDRVFVDTQYF | TGTGCCAGCAGTCTCCGGGACAGGGTTTTTGTGGATACGCAGTATTTT
TRBJ2-3 | - | 16 | - | TRBV7-2 | CASSLVGTLDTDTQYF | TGTGCCAGCAGCTTAGTGGGGACTCTCGACACAGATACGCAGTATTTT
TRBJ1-1 | - | 13 | - | TRBV6-1 | CASSLMDGGEAFF | TGTGCCAGCAGTTTAATGGACGGGGGTGAAGCTTTCTTT
TRBJ2-1 | - | 15 | - | TRBV3-1 | CASSQGRSPYNEQFF | TGTGCCAGCAGCCAAGGACGTAGTCCTTACAATGAGCAGTTCTTC
TRBJ2-7 | few | 15 | TRBD2 | TRBV13 | CASSLGPSGTYEQYF | TGTGCCAGCAGCTTAGGTCCTAGCGGCACCTACGAGCAGTACTTC
TRBJ2-5 | - | 16 | TRBD2 | TRBV20-1 | CSASPPTSGREETQYF | TGCAGTGCTAGCCCTCCGACTAGCGGGAGGGAAGAGACCCAGTACTTC
TRBJ2-3 | - | 13 | TRBD2 | TRBV12-3/TRBV12-4 | CASRRGETDAQYF | TGTGCCAGCCGGCGGGGGGAGACAGATGCGCAGTATTTT
TRBJ1-1 | - | 10 | - | TRBV29-1 | CSVGPIEAFF | TGCAGCGTAGGCCCGATCGAAGCTTTCTTT
TRBJ2-1 | - | 15 | - | TRBV20-1 | CSASGRGLRDPEQFF | TGCAGTGCTTCGGGCCGCGGACTGCGAGATCCTGAGCAGTTCTTC